Detailed here is one T cell receptor beta chain. This specimen belongs to a study of shared clonotypes between healthy human individuals. The CDR3 extends over 10 amino acids. V lost 8 bases, J lost 4 bases, and 8 bases lay in between. CDR1 and CDR2 from the germline V gene are SQVTM and ANQGSEA. Method: immunoSEQ multiplex PCR; TCRdb's copy keeps in-frame clones and lacks some. The table has millions of clones, roughly 92% seen once. The chain is built from TRBV29-1 and TRBJ1-1; D gene ambiguous. Sequenced material: naive CD4+ T cells sorted from blood. Subset denoted: CD45RA+ positively selected. The receptor comes from a man between 18 and 29 years old in good health. CDR3 loop: CSSRTTEAFF. The CDR3 bases are TGCAGCTCCCGAACCACTGAAGCTTTCTTT.